What follows are 16 T cell receptor beta chains derived from one specimen sequenced in a study of brain T cells in children with intractable seizures. Only in-frame clones appear in the TCRdb table, and some are missing; sequencing was by immunoSEQ multiplex PCR. Seen here are tens of thousands of clones, 91% observed once, and the top ten hold roughly 25%. The specimen was peripheral blood, collected at surgery. These receptors all come from a girl between 2 and 10 years old with Rasmussen encephalitis and intractable seizures.

To note about this clone: Other DNA sequences in this specimen translate into the identical CDR3. This chain joins TRBV19 and TRBJ2-7, with D tentatively TRBD2 (6 bases). The CDR3 spans 13 residues. Germline-derived CDR1 and CDR2 are LNHDA and SQIVND (reference sequence). Between the trimmed V and J ends, which lost 5 bases and 1 base, there was a span of 9 bases. Here the CDR3 DNA reads TGTGCCAGTAGTTCCGGGAGTTCCTACGAGCAGTACTTC. Protein: CASSSGSSYEQYF.

The rearrangement joins TRBV27 to TRBJ2-7; possible D gene TRBD2, 6 bases. CDR1 and CDR2 (germline): MNHEY, SMNVEV (reference sequence). Trimming stripped 0 bases from V and 0 bases from J, with 18 bases between. The CDR3 is 18 residues long. The CDR3 region is CASSLSGTSRIPSYEQYF. The CDR3 DNA is TGTGCCAGCAGTTTATCTGGCACTAGCCGAATTCCCTCCTACGAGCAGTACTTC.

The chain uses TRBV12-5 and TRBJ1-5; the D is unclear. Germline loops: CDR1 LGHNT, CDR2 FRNRAP. Trimming took off 5 bases at V and 6 bases at J, with 11 bases between the two ends. CDR3 length: 13 amino acids. Written as DNA, the CDR3 is TGTGCTAGTGGTGTCATATCAGGTCAGCCCCAGCATTTT. It codes for CASGVISGQPQHF.

The rearrangement uses TRBV7-9 and TRBJ2-5, with 7 bases aligning to TRBD2. The germline CDR1 and CDR2 sequences are SEHNR and FQNEAQ (reference sequence). V lost 8 bases to trimming and J lost 4 bases; unmatched junction nucleotides: 10. This CDR3 comprises 14 residues. In DNA, the CDR3 is TGTGCCAGCTCACCCGGGGAGGGAGGAGAGACCCAGTACTTC. Amino acid sequence: CASSPGEGGETQYF.

The DNA for the CDR3 is TGTGCCAGCAGTCTCCGCGGTGGGGGCCAGCATTTT. It translates to CASSLRGGGQHF. The chain joins TRBV28 to TRBJ1-5; the D gene is possibly TRBD1 (5 bases). Trimming shortened V by 5 bases and J by 12 bases, and 14 bases separated the two germline ends. Per the germline V gene, CDR1 is MDHEN and CDR2 is SYDVKM. The CDR3 sequence is 12 residues long.

The genes are TRBV18 and TRBJ1-4; D is unclear. V was cut by 2 bases and J by 7 bases, with 11 bases left in between. This CDR3 region has 14 residues. The V gene's germline CDR1 is KGHSH and CDR2 LQKENI. CDR3 DNA sequence: TGTGCCAGCTCACCAGGGCGGACGGGTGAAAAACTGTTTTTT. As protein: CASSPGRTGEKLFF.

This chain joins TRBV21-1 and TRBJ1-5. TRBV21-1 is a known pseudogene. The CDR3 length is 12 residues. The CDR3 here is CASSKANQPQHF. The DNA of the CDR3 is TGTGCCAGCAGCAAAGCAAATCAGCCCCAGCATTTT.

This clone was seen at least ten times. V gene TRBV6-1 combines with J gene TRBJ2-5; 11 bases are a match to TRBD2. Unmatched junction bases numbered 1, after V lost 2 bases and J lost 5 bases. The CDR3 sequence is 14 residues long. CDR1 is MNHNS and CDR2 is SASEGT in the germline V gene. This chain's CDR3 is CASSEPSGGETQYF. The DNA for the CDR3 is TGTGCCAGCAGTGAACCTAGCGGGGGGGAGACCCAGTACTTC.

The chain couples TRBV3-1 (or the pseudogene TRBV3-2) to TRBJ2-7; TRBD1 is a possible D gene (5 bases). The CDR3 has 15 residues. The V gene lost 6 bases and the J gene lost 3 bases, with 18 bases spanning the gap. The germline gives CDR1 LGHDT, CDR2 YNNKEL (reference sequence). In DNA, the CDR3 is TGTGCCAGCAGTCCGGTGGTCCAGGGCATCTACGAGCAGTACTTC. The encoded protein is CASSPVVQGIYEQYF.

This chain links TRBV7-6 with TRBJ2-7; TRBD2 matches at 12 bases. This CDR3 has 15 residues. Looked up from germline, CDR1 is SGHVS and CDR2 is FNYEAQ. V shed 5 bases and J 7 bases; nucleotides not matched to a gene: 9. CDR3 sequence: CASSPRTSGTGEQYF. CDR3 bases: TGTGCCAGCAGCCCCCGGACTAGCGGGACGGGGGAGCAGTACTTC. Full variable domain (missing parts from reference TRBV7-6 and TRBJ2-7): GAGVSQSPRYKVTKRGQDVALRCDPISGHVSLYWYRQALGQGPEFLTYFNYEAQQDKSGLPNDRFSAERPEGSISTLTIQRTEQRDSAMYRCASSPRTSGTGEQYFGPGTRLTVT.

The V and J genes are TRBV11-2 and TRBJ1-6; D possibly corresponds to TRBD1 (6 bases). V dropped 5 bases and J dropped 0 bases, with 14 bases sitting between them. Germline CDR1 and CDR2: SGHAT and FQNNGV. CDR3 size: 17 residues. CDR3 in DNA: TGTGCCAGCAGCCAAGCAGGGGTGAGCTCCTATAATTCACCCCTCCACTTT. Translating it yields CASSQAGVSSYNSPLHF.

The chain uses TRBV10-3 and TRBJ2-7; 10 bases are a match to TRBD2. V was pared by 3 bases and J by 3 bases, with 5 bases of the junction left unmatched. Germline CDR1 ENHRY, CDR2 SYGVKD. The CDR3 is 15 amino acids. In nucleotides, the CDR3 is TGTGCCATCAGTGACACCGGGACTAGCGACTACGAGCAGTACTTC. It encodes CAISDTGTSDYEQYF.

This sequence joins TRBV6-6 and TRBJ1-2; no reliable D call. Germline CDR1 and CDR2: MNHNY and SVGAGI (reference sequence). CDR3 length: 14 residues. Trimming shortened V by 0 bases and J by 8 bases, and 13 bases separated the two germline ends. DNA for the CDR3: TGTGCCAGCAGTTACTCGTCGGCGGAAGGGGGCTACACCTTC. The encoded protein is CASSYSSAEGGYTF.

V gene TRBV5-6 combines with J gene TRBJ2-7; unclear D gene. The CDR3 totals 15 residues. CDR1 is SGHDT, CDR2 YYEEEE, per germline. V dropped 2 bases and J dropped 3 bases, with 15 bases sitting between them. Here the CDR3 DNA reads TGTGCCAGCAGCTTTGGACCAAACCCCTTCTACGAGCAGTACTTC. Its translation: CASSFGPNPFYEQYF.

This clone was seen a few times. This rearrangement joins TRBV19 to TRBJ2-1, with 10 bases identical to TRBD2. The CDR3 loop spans 14 amino acids. With 5 bases clipped from V and 7 bases from J, the junction kept 5 bases outside the gene matches. From germline, CDR1 is LNHDA and CDR2 SQIVND (reference sequence). Written as DNA, the CDR3 is TGTGCCAGTAGTTCGCTAGCGGGAGTGAATGAGCAGTTCTTC. As protein: CASSSLAGVNEQFF.

The chain is built from TRBV7-2 and TRBJ2-2, with TRBD2 identical over 8 bases. Germline loops: CDR1 SGHTA, CDR2 FQGNSA. The CDR3 runs 18 residues. The V segment lost 1 base and the J segment 5 bases; nucleotides outside the gene matches: 12. The CDR3 sequence is CASSLVKLAGVRTGELFF. For the CDR3, the DNA is TGTGCCAGCAGCTTAGTAAAGCTAGCGGGTGTCCGAACCGGGGAGCTGTTTTTT.